The 10 T cell receptor beta chains below come from one sample, sequenced in a study of blood T cell repertoires in COVID-19. TCRdb keeps only in-frame clones here, not all; method: immunoSEQ multiplex PCR. The sample includes 200,000 to 300,000 clones, about 86% of them seen just once. The source material was peripheral blood. These receptor sequences come from an elderly woman with acute or convalescent COVID-19.

This clone has only one observation. The chain links TRBV20-1 to TRBJ2-7, with D possibly being TRBD1 (5 bases). Trimming shortened V by 4 bases and J by 5 bases, and 9 bases separated the two germline ends. This CDR3 comprises 11 residues. Germline CDR1 is DFQATT and CDR2 is SNEGSKA (reference sequence). In DNA form, the CDR3 reads TGCAGTGCTAACCGACAGAACGAGCAGTACTTC. Translating gives CSANRQNEQYF.

The chain recombines TRBV24-1 with TRBJ2-4; the D gene is possibly TRBD2 (6 bases). The V and J ends lost 9 bases and 3 bases respectively, with 11 bases between them. CDR3 length: 13 residues. Germline CDR1 and CDR2: KGHDR and SFDVKD. The CDR3 region is CATGRTIKNIQYF. The CDR3 region has the DNA TGTGCCACCGGGAGGACAATCAAAAACATTCAGTACTTC.

CDR3 nucleotides: TGTGCCAGCAGTTACTCGAGAGGGGGCTACGAGCAGTACTTC. Translation: CASSYSRGGYEQYF. The V gene is TRBV6-2 or TRBV6-3, the J gene TRBJ2-7; perhaps TRBD1 as D (6 bases). Germline V lookup: CDR1 MNHEY, CDR2 SVGEGT. V lost 0 bases and J lost 3, with 9 bases in between. This CDR3 comprises 14 residues.

This clone was detected only a few times. Other nucleotide sequences in the sample specify the same CDR3. The chain carries TRBV14 and TRBJ1-1; D gene ambiguous. Germline V gene data show CDR1 as SGHDN and CDR2 as FVKESK. The V and J ends lost 0 bases and 1 base respectively, with 3 bases between them. The CDR3 is 13 amino acids. The CDR3 loop is CASSQDRNTEAFF. Written as DNA, the CDR3 is TGTGCCAGCAGCCAAGACAGGAACACTGAAGCTTTCTTT.

The chain combines TRBV6-5 with TRBJ2-7, with D hard to call. V lost 5 bases and J 2 bases, leaving 7 bases between the germline ends. Germline V gene data show CDR1 as MNHEY and CDR2 as SVGAGI. This CDR3 spans 12 amino acids. The CDR3 sequence: CASSTPPYEQYF. CDR3 bases: TGTGCCAGCAGTACACCTCCCTACGAGCAGTACTTC.

The chain joins TRBV19 to TRBJ1-2; no clear D. Trimming removed 6 bases at V and 3 bases at J, with 20 bases between. CDR3 length: 16 amino acids. Germline V gene sequence: CDR1 LNHDA, CDR2 SQIVND (reference sequence). This chain's CDR3 is CASRKDGQMRDYGYTF. The CDR3 region has the DNA TGTGCCAGTAGAAAGGATGGGCAGATGAGGGACTATGGCTACACCTTC.

DNA for the CDR3: TGTGCCAGCAGTTACTCGACTCAGAGATCCTACGAGCAGTACTTC. This gives the protein CASSYSTQRSYEQYF. The V and J genes are TRBV6-6 and TRBJ2-7; unclear D gene. The CDR3 contains 15 residues. The V end was cut by 0 bases, the J end by 1 base, with 10 bases between. Looked up from germline, CDR1 is MNHNY and CDR2 is SVGAGI (reference sequence).

This clone was observed a few times. The CDR3: CASSIEGTGGFDEQFF. The DNA of the CDR3 is TGTGCCAGTAGTATAGAGGGGACAGGGGGCTTCGATGAGCAGTTCTTC. The chain recombines TRBV19 with TRBJ2-1; TRBD1 agrees at 12 bases. In germline, CDR1 is LNHDA, CDR2 SQIVND (reference sequence). V dropped 0 bases and J dropped 8; count of bases not matched to a gene: 5. CDR3 size: 16 residues.

This chain uses TRBV6-5 with TRBJ2-7, with a possible D match to TRBD2 (7 bases). The CDR3 contains 13 residues. Looked up from germline, CDR1 is MNHEY and CDR2 is SVGAGI. V lost 5 bases to trimming and J lost 5 bases, with 13 bases between them. The CDR3 loop is CASSRGATDEQYF. The CDR3, as DNA: TGTGCCAGCAGTCGGGGGGCCACAGACGAGCAGTACTTC.

V usage is TRBV6-5 and J usage is TRBJ1-2, with D maybe TRBD1 (5 bases). This CDR3 has 14 amino acids. The V gene lost 6 bases and the J gene lost 4 bases, with 15 bases spanning the gap. The germline gives CDR1 MNHEY, CDR2 SVGAGI. The CDR3 protein is CASSVSDSPYGYTF. The CDR3 nucleotides read TGTGCCAGCAGCGTTAGTGACAGCCCCTATGGCTACACCTTC.